The 15 T cell receptor beta chains reported below all come from one sample, sequenced in a study of blood T cell repertoires in COVID-19 (dated by TCRdb to about 2020). Library prep was done by the immunoSEQ multiplex PCR assay. Imported from immuneACCESS, the table was reduced by TCRdb to in-frame sequences with V and J called. These copies leave out some clones; in studies compared against another copy, an unresolved V gene accounts for under half, and the cause of the remainder is not known. The sample yields 87,000 or so clones; roughly 91% were counted once. The ten top clones hold less than 5% of the sample. The sequenced sample consisted of peripheral blood. These receptors came from an elderly woman with acute or convalescent COVID-19.

The rearrangement uses TRBV10-1 and TRBJ2-3, with D hard to call. CDR1 is WNHNN, CDR2 SYGVQD, per germline (reference sequence). Trimming stripped 3 bases from V and 2 bases from J, with 9 bases between. This CDR3 has 14 residues. The CDR3 coding sequence is TGCGCCAGCAGTGAAAACTTCCACACAGATACGCAGTATTTT. Protein sequence: CASSENFHTDTQYF.

The chain employs TRBV2 and TRBJ2-2; 13 nucleotides line up with TRBD2. The germline V gene encodes CDR1 SNHLY and CDR2 FYNNEI. V was clipped by 11 bases and J by 7 bases; unmatched bases: 10. The CDR3 runs 15 residues. CDR3 in amino acids: CASTSGRAGIGELFF. In nucleotides, the CDR3 is TGTGCCTCCACTAGCGGGAGGGCCGGGATCGGGGAGCTGTTTTTT.

The DNA for the CDR3 is TGTGCCAGCAGTGTAACTGGGGGGGACTCCGCCTACGAGCAGTACTTC. As protein: CASSVTGGDSAYEQYF. V and J are TRBV9 and TRBJ2-7, with TRBD2 matching 7 bases. Trimming cost V 5 bases and J 2 bases; bases outside gene matches: 13. CDR1 and CDR2 from the germline V gene are SGDLS and YYNGEE. The CDR3 has 16 amino acids.

The V gene is TRBV11-3, the J gene TRBJ2-2; D unresolved. V shed 1 base and J shed 4 bases, with 4 bases lying between them. The CDR3 totals 13 residues. Germline assignment: CDR1 SGHNT and CDR2 YENEEA. This CDR3 is CASSLGPTGELFF. CDR3 nucleotides: TGTGCCAGCAGCTTAGGGCCCACCGGGGAGCTGTTTTTT.

The chain joins TRBV5-6 to TRBJ1-6; the match to TRBD1 covers 8 bases. Trimming cost V 3 bases and J 9 bases; bases outside gene matches: 11. This CDR3 has 16 residues. CDR1 and CDR2 (germline): SGHDT, YYEEEE. The CDR3, as DNA: TGTGCCAGCAGCTCTCCAGGGACAGGAAAAGTTTCACCCCTCCACTTT. It encodes CASSSPGTGKVSPLHF.

This clone was counted once. The chain recombines TRBV5-6 with TRBJ2-3; 10 nucleotides line up with TRBD2. Per germline, CDR1 SGHDT and CDR2 YYEEEE. The CDR3 runs to 15 residues. V was pared by 2 bases and J by 4 bases, with 4 bases of the junction left unmatched. The CDR3 loop reads CASSFFSGGPDTQYF. The CDR3, as DNA: TGTGCCAGCAGCTTCTTTAGCGGGGGGCCAGATACGCAGTATTTT.

V is TRBV5-5 and J is TRBJ2-2, with 13 bases lining up with TRBD2. With 1 base clipped from V and 5 bases from J, the junction kept 8 bases outside the gene matches. The CDR3 is 18 amino acids. Per germline, CDR1 SGHKS and CDR2 YYEKEE (reference sequence). CDR3 bases: TGTGCCAGCAGCTTGACTAGCGGGAGGGCCGATGAGACCGGGGAGCTGTTTTTT. Amino acids: CASSLTSGRADETGELFF. The full variable domain, its missing parts supplied by reference TRBV5-5 and TRBJ2-2, is DAGVTQSPTHLIKTRGQQVTLRCSPISGHKSVSWYQQVLGQGPQFIFQYYEKEERGRGNFPDRFSARQFPNYSSELNVNALLLGDSALYLCASSLTSGRADETGELFFGEGSRLTVL.

This chain joins TRBV2 and TRBJ2-3, with D unclear. V lost 0 bases, J lost 3 bases, and 4 bases lay in between. CDR3 size: 13 residues. In germline, CDR1 is SNHLY, CDR2 FYNNEI. As DNA, the CDR3 is TGTGCCAGCAGTGAAGCCCCAACAGATACGCAGTATTTT. It translates to CASSEAPTDTQYF.

The J gene is TRBJ1-1, the V gene TRBV21-1; no DNA check was done on the table's D call, TRBD1. TRBV21-1 is an annotated pseudogene. The CDR3 consists of 17 residues. The CDR3: CASSTDRVTPLGTEAFF. Here the CDR3 DNA reads TGTGCCAGCAGCACGGACAGGGTGACCCCGTTGGGCACTGAAGCTTTCTTT.

The chain employs TRBV7-8 and TRBJ2-1, with D tentatively TRBD2 (5 bases). The V end lost 5 bases, the J end lost 6 bases, and 17 bases lay between the germline ends. Germline CDR1 and CDR2: SGHVS and FQNEAQ. This CDR3 is built from 15 residues. CDR3 amino acids: CASSASGMARNEQFF. The CDR3, as DNA: TGTGCCAGCAGCGCGTCGGGGATGGCTCGCAATGAGCAGTTCTTC.

On this clone itself: Other DNA sequences in the same sample also yield this CDR3. V gene TRBV5-1 combines with J gene TRBJ2-5; TRBD2 aligns across 9 bases. In germline, CDR1 is SGHRS, CDR2 YFSETQ. The CDR3 is 14 amino acids. With V trimmed by 0 bases and J by 3 bases, 0 bases remained unmatched. CDR3 protein: CASSLVAGEETQYF. The CDR3 DNA is TGCGCCAGCAGCTTGGTAGCGGGGGAAGAGACCCAGTACTTC.

This clone was counted once. The CDR3 region has the DNA TGTGCCAGCAGTCCCCGGACTTTCAATGAGCAGTTCTTC. Its protein is CASSPRTFNEQFF. The J gene is TRBJ2-1, the V gene TRBV12-3 or TRBV12-4; a possible D gene is TRBD2 (5 bases). The length of the CDR3 is 13 residues. The germline V and J ends were trimmed by 5 bases and 6 bases, with 11 bases remaining between them.

V and J are TRBV11-3 and TRBJ2-7, with 10 bases matching TRBD2. CDR3 length equals 15 residues. After removal of 5 bases from V and 2 bases from J, the junction contained 6 bases not matched to a gene. Per germline, CDR1 SGHNT and CDR2 YENEEA. The chain's CDR3 is CASSAPGLATYEQYF. DNA of the CDR3: TGTGCCAGCAGCGCTCCGGGACTAGCGACCTACGAGCAGTACTTC.

The chain uses TRBV9 and TRBJ1-2, with 10 bases that match TRBD1. There are 15 residues in the CDR3. Germline CDR1 SGDLS, CDR2 YYNGEE. Germline trimming cut 0 bases from V and 5 bases from J; bases unmatched to any gene: 4. This chain's CDR3 is CASSVGDRGVYGYTF. The CDR3 nucleotides are TGTGCCAGCAGCGTAGGGGACAGGGGAGTTTATGGCTACACCTTC.

This clone showed up just a few times. The V and J genes are TRBV19 and TRBJ1-5, with a weak D call TRBD1 (6 bases). Germline V gives CDR1 LNHDA, CDR2 SQIVND (reference sequence). V lost 3 bases and J 6 bases, leaving 12 bases between the germline ends. There are 14 residues in the CDR3. CDR3 sequence: CASSIRGARQPQHF. Written as DNA, the CDR3 is TGTGCCAGTAGTATCCGGGGGGCACGTCAGCCCCAGCATTTT.